The 17 T cell receptor beta chains in this list originate from one sample, sequenced in a study of blood T cell repertoires in COVID-19. Method: immunoSEQ multiplex PCR; TCRdb's copy keeps in-frame clones and lacks some. This table holds over 200,000 clones, 83% found once. Source material: peripheral blood. The receptors originated from a woman between 25 and 40 years old with COVID-19, enrolled during active disease.

The rearrangement joins TRBV5-6 to TRBJ2-7, with 8 bases identical to TRBD2. V was clipped by 6 bases and J by 0 bases; unmatched bases: 5. The CDR3 has 14 amino acids. Looked up from germline, CDR1 is SGHDT and CDR2 is YYEEEE. In nucleotides, the CDR3 is TGTGCCAGCACGGGAGGGTTGACCTCCTACGAGCAGTACTTC. Its translation is CASTGGLTSYEQYF.

The rearrangement links TRBV5-4 to TRBJ2-1; TRBD2 matches at 11 bases. J was trimmed by 4 bases and V by 0 bases; bases with no gene match: 9. Germline V gives CDR1 SGHNT, CDR2 YYREEE (reference sequence). This CDR3 comprises 18 residues. This CDR3 reads CASSLGPLLAGAYNEQFF. CDR3 bases: TGTGCCAGCAGCTTGGGCCCTCTACTAGCGGGGGCGTACAATGAGCAGTTCTTC.

This clone was seen more than once but under ten times. CDR3 region: CASSPYTGELFF. The CDR3 region has the DNA TGTGCCAGCAGCCCATACACCGGGGAGCTGTTTTTT. This rearrangement joins TRBV7-9 to TRBJ2-2; D not resolved. The germline V gene has CDR1 SEHNR and CDR2 FQNEAQ (reference sequence). CDR3 length equals 12 residues. With 5 bases removed from V and 3 bases from J, the gap between germline ends came to 4 bases.

The chain joins TRBV2 to TRBJ2-7; D is possibly TRBD1 (6 bases). The CDR3 has 14 residues. Trimming took 7 bases from V and 4 from J, leaving 17 bases between them. Germline CDR1 SNHLY, CDR2 FYNNEI. Here the CDR3 reads CASTRPRQVYEQYF. In DNA form, the CDR3 reads TGTGCCAGCACCCGACCTCGACAGGTGTACGAGCAGTACTTC.

V gene TRBV7-2 combines with J gene TRBJ1-2; 8 bases are shared with TRBD1. Trimming at V came to 4 bases and at J to 3 bases, leaving 4 bases not matched to a gene. Per germline, CDR1 SGHTA and CDR2 FQGNSA. The length of the CDR3 is 14 residues. This CDR3 reads CASSSNRGDYGYTF. The DNA for the CDR3 is TGTGCCAGCAGCTCAAACAGGGGGGACTATGGCTACACCTTC.

This clone appeared once. This sequence joins TRBV2 and TRBJ1-6; no firm D call. The CDR3 covers 15 residues. CDR1 and CDR2 from the germline V gene are SNHLY and FYNNEI. Trimming took off 7 bases at V and 5 bases at J, with 15 bases between the two ends. CDR3 coding DNA: TGTGCCAGCACCCCGGGAGTACAGAATAATTCACCCCTCCACTTT. Translated, it gives CASTPGVQNNSPLHF.

The chain combines TRBV4-3 with TRBJ1-6, with D unresolved. Per germline, CDR1 LGHNA and CDR2 YSLEER. The CDR3 consists of 14 residues. Trimming left V 4 bases short and J 7 bases short, with 11 bases between. The DNA of the CDR3 is TGCGCCAGCAGCCGGAACAGTCAAAATTCACCCCTCCACTTT. The encoded protein is CASSRNSQNSPLHF.

V and J are TRBV12-3 or TRBV12-4 and TRBJ2-7, with TRBD2 identical over 8 bases. This CDR3 is 13 amino acids long. With 6 bases clipped from V and 2 bases from J, the junction kept 3 bases outside the gene matches. CDR3 DNA: TGTGCCAGCAGCACGGGACTAGCCTACGAGCAGTACTTC. Its protein is CASSTGLAYEQYF.

A note on this clone: The germline gene is not matched at one end of the junction; a read error may be the cause. This chain joins TRBV7-9 and TRBJ2-3, with 7 nucleotides matching TRBD1. The CDR3 extends over 16 amino acids. Germline V CDR1 and CDR2: SEHNR, FQNEAQ (reference sequence). The CDR3 DNA sequence: TGTGCCAGCAGCCTAGCCGGACAGGAGGTGGCAGATACGCAGTATTTT. This sequence encodes CASSLAGQEVADTQYF.

This chain connects TRBV27 to TRBJ2-3, with 7 bases lining up with TRBD2. Germline V gives CDR1 MNHEY, CDR2 SMNVEV (reference sequence). The trim removed 6 bases at V and 2 bases at J, leaving 5 bases unmatched. CDR3 length: 14 residues. In nucleotides, the CDR3 is TGTGCCAGCAGACAGCGGGGCTACACAGATACGCAGTATTTT. The encoded protein is CASRQRGYTDTQYF.

The rearrangement uses TRBV28 and TRBJ2-3, with 7 bases lining up with TRBD1. V gave up 5 bases and J gave up 4 bases; unmatched junction bases: 6. The CDR3 has 14 residues. The germline gives CDR1 MDHEN, CDR2 SYDVKM. The CDR3 DNA is TGTGCCAGCAGTCCAGGACAGGCCGCAGATACGCAGTATTTT. Amino acids: CASSPGQAADTQYF.

The rearrangement uses TRBV12-3 or TRBV12-4 and TRBJ1-5; 8 bases fit TRBD1. The CDR3 extends over 12 amino acids. With V trimmed by 6 bases and J by 12 bases, 7 bases remained unmatched. The CDR3 sequence is CASSPNGQGQHF. The DNA for the CDR3 is TGTGCCAGCAGCCCTAATGGACAGGGCCAGCATTTT.

The gene calls are TRBV6-5 and TRBJ2-5; tentatively, D is TRBD2 (6 bases). The V end lost 6 bases, the J end lost 6 bases, and 14 bases lay between the germline ends. This CDR3 spans 13 amino acids. The germline CDR1 and CDR2 sequences are MNHEY and SVGAGI. The CDR3 spells CASSQTSLKTQYF. The CDR3 DNA reads TGTGCCAGCAGCCAAACTAGCTTAAAGACCCAGTACTTC.

The V gene is TRBV2, the J gene TRBJ1-3; 9 bases map to TRBD1. Germline assignment: CDR1 SNHLY and CDR2 FYNNEI. V was clipped by 5 bases and J by 4 bases; unmatched bases: 3. The CDR3 totals 14 residues. DNA of the CDR3: TGTGCCAGCAGTCTACAGGGGGCGGGAAACACCATATATTTT. It codes for CASSLQGAGNTIYF.

This chain joins TRBV19 and TRBJ1-5, with D maybe TRBD1 (6 bases). This CDR3 is 13 amino acids long. Germline values: CDR1 LNHDA, CDR2 SQIVND (reference sequence). The ends were cut back, 9 bases at V and 4 bases at J, with 13 bases in the middle. CDR3 coding DNA: TGTGCCAGCCGGGACACCGTAAATCAGCCCCAGCATTTT. It translates to CASRDTVNQPQHF. Full variable domain (rest looked up from reference TRBV19 and TRBJ1-5): DGGITQSPKYLFRKEGQNVTLSCEQNLNHDAMYWYRQDPGQGLRLIYYSQIVNDFQKGDIAEGYSVSREKKESFPLTVTSAQKNPTAFYLCASRDTVNQPQHFGDGTRLSIL.

This chain joins TRBV19 and TRBJ2-3; D possibly corresponds to TRBD2 (5 bases). CDR1 LNHDA and CDR2 SQIVND come from the germline V gene (reference sequence). The CDR3 consists of 13 residues. V lost 5 bases and J lost 4, with 10 bases in between. The CDR3 nucleotides read TGTGCCAGTAGTCCCCCCGGGGCAGATACGCAGTATTTT. Its protein is CASSPPGADTQYF.

The chain couples TRBV5-4 to TRBJ1-2; 8 bases fit TRBD1. Losses at the gene ends were 4 bases for V and 4 bases for J; bases not matched to a gene: 12. CDR1 and CDR2 (germline): SGHNT, YYREEE (reference sequence). The CDR3 sequence is 16 residues long. In DNA form, the CDR3 reads TGTGCCAGCAGCCCCCAAGGGCGGACAGGGCCCTATGGCTACACCTTC. Amino acids: CASSPQGRTGPYGYTF. Full variable domain (missing parts from reference TRBV5-4 and TRBJ1-2): ETGVTQSPTHLIKTRGQQVTLRCSSQSGHNTVSWYQQALGQGPQFIFQYYREEENGRGNFPPRFSGLQFPNYSSELNVNALELDDSALYLCASSPQGRTGPYGYTFGSGTRLTVV.